These 26 T cell receptor beta chains share one sample of origin, sequenced in a study of cytomegalovirus exposure and HLA in healthy donors. The PCR ran on 60 Vbeta and 13 Jbeta primers. Some clones are missing from TCRdb's copy, which holds only in-frame ones; the method was immunoSEQ multiplex PCR. The sample holds 180,000 or so clones, 70% to 90% seen once. Sequencing input: PBMCs. The receptors stem from a man aged 18 to 35 in good health and CMV-seropositive.

This chain uses TRBV6-1 with TRBJ1-1; 7 bases are shared with TRBD1. This CDR3 has 13 amino acids. From germline, CDR1 is MNHNS and CDR2 SASEGT. V lost 4 bases to trimming and J lost 6 bases; unmatched junction nucleotides: 5. This CDR3 is CASSGRQGAEAFF. CDR3 nucleotide sequence: TGTGCCAGCAGTGGCAGACAGGGTGCTGAAGCTTTCTTT.

The chain joins TRBV27 to TRBJ2-2, with a weak D call TRBD1 (5 bases). Per germline, CDR1 MNHEY and CDR2 SMNVEV (reference sequence). The V gene lost 6 bases and the J gene lost 2 bases, with 16 bases spanning the gap. The CDR3 loop spans 16 amino acids. CDR3 residues: CASSPWSGINTGELFF. CDR3 sequence (DNA): TGTGCCAGCAGCCCATGGTCAGGGATTAACACCGGGGAGCTGTTTTTT.

The chain links TRBV5-1 to TRBJ1-6, with TRBD1 matching over 8 bases. CDR1 is SGHRS and CDR2 is YFSETQ in the germline V gene. CDR3 size: 14 residues. V lost 0 bases and J lost 12; bases outside the gene matches: 5. This CDR3 reads CASSLDHRGIPLHF. The CDR3 bases are TGCGCCAGCAGCTTGGACCACAGGGGGATACCCCTCCACTTT.

The chain employs TRBV29-1 and TRBJ2-1; TRBD1 might be the D (6 bases). The CDR3 runs to 12 residues. The V end was cut by 6 bases, the J end by 9 bases, with 15 bases between. In germline, CDR1 is SQVTM, CDR2 ANQGSEA. CDR3 bases: TGCAGCGTGCCCCACCGACAGGTTGAGCAGTTCTTC. Amino acids: CSVPHRQVEQFF.

This chain links TRBV19 with TRBJ1-1; TRBD1 aligns across 9 bases. The V gene end was trimmed by 5 bases and the J gene end by 1 base; junction bases not matched to a gene: 2. Germline CDR1 and CDR2: LNHDA and SQIVND (reference sequence). The CDR3 is 14 residues long. CDR3 nucleotide sequence: TGTGCCAGTAGTGCGGGACAGGGGAACACTGAAGCTTTCTTT. Translating it yields CASSAGQGNTEAFF.

This chain uses TRBV29-1 with TRBJ2-3; D possibly corresponds to TRBD2 (6 bases). Germline CDR1 reads SQVTM; CDR2 reads ANQGSEA. Trimming cost V 3 bases and J 1 base, with 11 bases left between them. The CDR3 has 14 amino acids. The CDR3 spells CSVDSTGGTDTQYF. The CDR3 DNA reads as TGCAGCGTTGATTCAACGGGGGGCACAGATACGCAGTATTTT.

This rearrangement joins TRBV19 to TRBJ1-4; TRBD1 aligns across 7 bases. Germline CDR1 and CDR2: LNHDA and SQIVND (reference sequence). This CDR3 has 16 amino acids. Losses at the gene ends were 3 bases for V and 7 bases for J; bases not matched to a gene: 11. CDR3 sequence (DNA): TGTGCCAGTAGTATTCGAGGGACAGTCAGTGGTGAAAAACTGTTTTTT. Its translation is CASSIRGTVSGEKLFF.

This clone occurred a few times. The rearrangement uses TRBV7-9 and TRBJ1-1, with D maybe TRBD1 (6 bases). Germline lookup yields CDR1 SEHNR and CDR2 FQNEAQ (reference sequence). This CDR3 has 13 residues. The germline V and J ends were trimmed by 0 bases and 7 bases, with 9 bases remaining between them. The CDR3 spells CASSLAGDIEAFF. CDR3 DNA sequence: TGTGCCAGCAGCTTAGCGGGGGACATTGAAGCTTTCTTT.

This chain uses TRBV6-1 with TRBJ1-2; 7 bases are a match to TRBD1. This CDR3 has 15 residues. Germline V gene sequence: CDR1 MNHNS, CDR2 SASEGT. V was pared by 6 bases and J by 0 bases, with 7 bases of the junction left unmatched. The CDR3 coding sequence is TGTGCCAGCAGCCCGTCGACAGGGTCTAACTATGGCTACACCTTC. Protein product: CASSPSTGSNYGYTF.

This chain links TRBV5-1 with TRBJ2-2, with D perhaps matching TRBD1 (7 bases). Per germline, CDR1 SGHRS and CDR2 YFSETQ. CDR3 size: 13 residues. The ends were cut back, 4 bases at V and 7 bases at J, with 11 bases in the middle. CDR3 DNA sequence: TGCGCCAGCAGCGGACAGGAGGGCGGGGAGCTGTTTTTT. Translated, it gives CASSGQEGGELFF.

The chain is built from TRBV13 and TRBJ1-5, with TRBD1 identical over 7 bases. The germline gives CDR1 PRHDT, CDR2 FYEKMQ (reference sequence). This CDR3 has 15 residues. V was pared by 4 bases and J by 4 bases, with 7 bases of the junction left unmatched. The chain's CDR3 is CASSSRGAPNQPQHF. DNA for the CDR3: TGTGCCAGCAGCTCCAGGGGGGCCCCGAATCAGCCCCAGCATTTT. Full variable domain (rest looked up from reference TRBV13 and TRBJ1-5): AAGVIQSPRHLIKEKRETATLKCYPIPRHDTVYWYQQGPGQDPQFLISFYEKMQSDKGSIPDRFSAQQFSDYHSELNMSSLELGDSALYFCASSSRGAPNQPQHFGDGTRLSIL.

The V and J genes are TRBV4-1 and TRBJ2-7, with D perhaps matching TRBD1 (7 bases). The CDR3 has 15 residues. V was shortened by 1 base and J by 4 bases, with 14 bases between the two germline ends. Germline V CDR1 and CDR2: MGHRA, YSYEKL. CDR3 protein: CASSQGPQGRYEQYF. The CDR3 nucleotides read TGCGCCAGCAGCCAAGGGCCACAGGGGAGGTACGAGCAGTACTTC.

The chain recombines TRBV4-1 with TRBJ2-1, with 8 nucleotides matching TRBD2. CDR1 and CDR2 (germline): MGHRA, YSYEKL. The CDR3 is 19 amino acids. The ends lost 4 bases at V and 0 bases at J; junction bases unmatched: 14. CDR3 amino acids: CASSPAGSGGGSSYNEQFF. CDR3 nucleotide sequence: TGCGCCAGCAGCCCAGCGGGAAGCGGGGGTGGGAGCTCCTACAATGAGCAGTTCTTC.

The chain is built from TRBV5-6 and TRBJ2-1; TRBD1 matches 7 bases. The CDR3 totals 14 residues. CDR1 is SGHDT and CDR2 is YYEEEE in the germline V gene. V gave up 1 base and J gave up 2 bases; unmatched junction bases: 0. CDR3 amino acids: CASSLTGAYNEQFF. The CDR3 DNA sequence: TGTGCCAGCAGCTTGACAGGGGCCTACAATGAGCAGTTCTTC.

The rearrangement uses TRBV5-1 and TRBJ2-1; TRBD1 is a possible D gene (5 bases). Germline-derived CDR1 and CDR2 are SGHRS and YFSETQ. V was cut by 4 bases and J by 1 base, with 9 bases left in between. The CDR3 spans 14 residues. The CDR3 here is CASSLDSSYNEQFF. The CDR3 coding sequence is TGCGCCAGCAGCCTCGACAGTTCCTACAATGAGCAGTTCTTC.

The chain uses TRBV27 and TRBJ2-3, with 7 bases lining up with TRBD2. Trimming at V came to 4 bases and at J to 3 bases, leaving 7 bases not matched to a gene. CDR1 MNHEY and CDR2 SMNVEV come from the germline V gene (reference sequence). The CDR3 is 15 amino acids. CDR3 bases: TGTGCCAGCAGTTGGAGCGGGGCGGGGACAGATACGCAGTATTTT. Protein: CASSWSGAGTDTQYF.

This rearrangement joins TRBV18 to TRBJ2-1; 8 bases are shared with TRBD2. Trimming at V came to 6 bases and at J to 10 bases, leaving 14 bases not matched to a gene. Germline CDR1 and CDR2: KGHSH and LQKENI. This CDR3 is 15 amino acids long. The CDR3 reads CASSQGLGQLREQFF. The CDR3 region has the DNA TGTGCCAGCTCGCAGGGACTAGGCCAACTTAGGGAGCAGTTCTTC.

The V and J genes are TRBV15 and TRBJ1-5; D perhaps matches TRBD1 (6 bases). The CDR3 is 14 amino acids. Trimming removed 3 bases at V and 5 bases at J, with 11 bases between. Germline CDR1 LNHNV, CDR2 YYDKDF (reference sequence). Written as DNA, the CDR3 is TGTGCCACCAGCAGGGACAGACGAGATCAGCCCCAGCATTTT. This translates into CATSRDRRDQPQHF.

The V gene is TRBV19, the J gene TRBJ2-3; the match to TRBD2 covers 12 bases. Germline CDR1 LNHDA, CDR2 SQIVND (reference sequence). J gave up 4 bases and V 6 bases, and 2 bases lay outside the gene matches. CDR3 length: 14 amino acids. The CDR3 nucleotides are TGTGCCAGTAGACTAGCGGGGGGCCCAGATACGCAGTATTTT. Residues: CASRLAGGPDTQYF.

The CDR3 is CASSQEGRGADTQYF. The CDR3 coding sequence is TGCGCCAGCAGCCAAGAGGGCAGGGGGGCAGATACGCAGTATTTT. The chain recombines TRBV4-1 with TRBJ2-3; D may be TRBD1 (7 bases). The CDR3 consists of 15 residues. Germline lookup yields CDR1 MGHRA and CDR2 YSYEKL. The V gene lost 0 bases and the J gene lost 4 bases, with 11 bases spanning the gap.

The V call is TRBV19, the J call TRBJ1-2, with TRBD1 matching over 9 bases. This CDR3 comprises 14 residues. Germline V gene lookup returns CDR1 LNHDA and CDR2 SQIVND (reference sequence). V dropped 7 bases and J dropped 8; count of bases not matched to a gene: 11. The CDR3 region has the DNA TGTGCCAGTACCTCAATACAGGGGGCGGGGGGCTACACCTTC. Amino acids: CASTSIQGAGGYTF.

The chain has TRBV15 and TRBJ1-2, with TRBD1 as a possible D gene (5 bases). This CDR3 contains 16 residues. Trimming took off 0 bases at V and 6 bases at J, with 17 bases between the two ends. Looked up from germline, CDR1 is LNHNV and CDR2 is YYDKDF (reference sequence). In DNA form, the CDR3 reads TGTGCCACCAGCAGAGACAGGGCTTCGGAGTGGCATGGCTACACCTTC. This gives the protein CATSRDRASEWHGYTF.

This clone is a singleton in its sample. J is TRBJ1-1 and V is TRBV11-2; 8 positions match TRBD1. Germline V gene sequence: CDR1 SGHAT, CDR2 FQNNGV. This CDR3 has 15 residues. V lost 5 bases to trimming and J lost 10 bases; unmatched junction nucleotides: 15. CDR3 DNA: TGTGCCAGCAGCCTTAGGATGGGGCAGGGGGCCCCAGCTTTCTTT. Translating gives CASSLRMGQGAPAFF.

This clone was seen a handful of times. V usage is TRBV27 and J usage is TRBJ1-1; TRBD1 matches at 7 bases. The CDR3 has 13 amino acids. Trimming at V came to 6 bases and at J to 7 bases, leaving 8 bases not matched to a gene. The germline gives CDR1 MNHEY, CDR2 SMNVEV (reference sequence). CDR3 sequence reads: CASSRGQAFEAFF. The CDR3 bases are TGTGCCAGCAGCCGAGGACAGGCCTTTGAAGCTTTCTTT.

The V gene is TRBV4-1, the J gene TRBJ2-7; 9 bases fit TRBD2. The CDR3 is 15 amino acids. The V and J ends lost 1 base and 2 bases, in that order; junction bases with no gene match: 3. CDR1 MGHRA and CDR2 YSYEKL come from the germline V gene. CDR3 in amino acids: CASSQGLAGPYEQYF. Written as DNA, the CDR3 is TGCGCCAGCAGCCAAGGGCTAGCGGGACCCTACGAGCAGTACTTC.

This clone was observed once. V and J are TRBV19 and TRBJ1-5; D might be TRBD1 (6 bases). Germline lookup yields CDR1 LNHDA and CDR2 SQIVND (reference sequence). Trimming took off 1 base at V and 7 bases at J, with 11 bases between the two ends. There are 14 residues in the CDR3. The CDR3 loop is CASSIGVQGQPQHF. The CDR3 DNA follows: TGTGCCAGTAGTATAGGGGTTCAGGGGCAGCCCCAGCATTTT.